A selection of T cell receptor beta chains follows, all from one sample in a study of blood T cell repertoires in COVID-19. Some clones are missing from TCRdb's copy, which holds only in-frame ones; the method was immunoSEQ multiplex PCR. The sample shows about 150,000 clones, more than 70% of them seen only once. The material sequenced was peripheral blood. The source is a woman in her 70s who had recovered from COVID-19. Both conserved end residues are part of each CDR3.

>TRBJ2-4|TRBV6-1
CASSESPSAKNIQYF
>TRBJ2-6|TRBV12-3/TRBV12-4
CASTRQGVGVLTF
>TRBJ2-3|TRBV9
CASSAAVFTDTQYF
>TRBJ1-5|TRBV7-2
CASSPTGGGQPQHF
>TRBJ1-2|TRBV24-1
CATSDNPGYGYTF
>TRBJ2-1|TRBV7-3
CASSSTSGGNNEQFF
>TRBJ2-3|TRBV30
CAWGTNTGGNTDTQYF
>TRBJ1-6|TRBV4-1
CASSQAPPTGELSPLHF
>TRBJ1-2|TRBV6-5
CASSTTGVGGGGYTF
>TRBJ1-6|TRBV11-2
CASSAQGAWDSPLHF
>TRBJ2-2|TRBV7-9
CASSHRPRGNTGELFF
>TRBJ1-3|TRBV9
CASSTTGTGAGNTIYF
>TRBJ1-2|TRBV5-1
CASSLDGARDSVYGYTF
>TRBJ2-3|TRBV4-2
CASSRSPLAVGDTQYF
>TRBJ1-5|TRBV18
CASSRWGPGGSNQPQHF
>TRBJ1-6|TRBV19
CASTHSKANSPLHF
>TRBJ2-7|TRBV7-3
CASSLRGPGYEQYF
>TRBJ2-7|TRBV5-1
CASSPGGFYEQYF
>TRBJ2-1|TRBV18
CASSPWLSNRDRGFNEQFF
>TRBJ2-7|TRBV4-1
CATRQGVNEQYF
>TRBJ1-4|TRBV30
CAWSPIGGTNEKLFF
>TRBJ1-2|TRBV7-2
CASSPQKNYGYTF
>TRBJ1-1|TRBV18
CASSPAAMNTEAFF
>TRBJ1-1|TRBV10-3
CAISEPPGTPNTEAFF